This TCR beta chain was identified during a study of beta chain features in type 1 diabetes. Findings and caveats of the study: The study found fewer insertions and more deletions at VDJ junctions in type 1 diabetes patients.

This clone was detected only a few times. No antigen is known for it. Sequenced material consisted of expressed TCRB transcripts (all of the isolated RNA was reverse transcribed). Sequencing was performed with immunoSEQ multiplex PCR; in TCRdb, only in-frame clones are kept and a portion is missing. This table holds almost 350,000 clones, about 20% found once. CDR3 length: 14 amino acids. Trimming took 5 bases from V and 2 from J, leaving 13 bases between them. Germline CDR1 SEHNR, CDR2 FQNEAQ (reference sequence). The sequenced sample consisted of naive CD4+ T cells from blood. The clonotype was recovered from a woman aged 18 to 35 in good health. The V gene is TRBV7-9, the J gene TRBJ2-7; a weak D match, TRBD1 (6 bases). For the CDR3, the DNA is TGTGCCAGCAGCCCATACCGGGACACCTACGAGCAGTACTTC. It is translated as CASSPYRDTYEQYF. Filled out from reference TRBV7-9 and TRBJ2-7, the complete variable domain reads DTGVSQNPRHKITKRGQNVTFRCDPISEHNRLYWYRQTLGQGPEFLTYFQNEAQLEKSRLLSDRFSAERPKGSFSTLEIQRTEQGDSAMYLCASSPYRDTYEQYFGPGTRLTVT.